This T cell receptor beta chain is from a study of patients and donors after allogeneic stem cell transplantation. This clonotype was detected a few times. Germline V CDR1 and CDR2: SGHAT, FQNNGV. This CDR3 has 18 residues. J was trimmed by 4 bases and V by 2 bases; bases with no gene match: 12. A single record per CDR3 protein comes from TCRdb applying MiXCR to the RT-PCR reads. The table has roughly 940,000 distinct CDR3 sequences, 15% to 20% seen once. This sequence joins TRBV11-2 and TRBJ2-3, with 10 bases matching TRBD2. This clonotype was obtained from a human donor who was either an allogeneic HSCT recipient or a stem cell or donor lymphocyte infusion donor (not recorded which). It is not recorded whose cells these are; they may come from a transplant donor. The sequencing input was blood, either unsorted or a sorted T cell fraction (not recorded which). The CDR3, as DNA: TGTGCCAGCAGCTTAATCGTCTCCAGCGGGGGGGTCGCAGATACGCAGTATTTT. It translates to CASSLIVSSGGVADTQYF.